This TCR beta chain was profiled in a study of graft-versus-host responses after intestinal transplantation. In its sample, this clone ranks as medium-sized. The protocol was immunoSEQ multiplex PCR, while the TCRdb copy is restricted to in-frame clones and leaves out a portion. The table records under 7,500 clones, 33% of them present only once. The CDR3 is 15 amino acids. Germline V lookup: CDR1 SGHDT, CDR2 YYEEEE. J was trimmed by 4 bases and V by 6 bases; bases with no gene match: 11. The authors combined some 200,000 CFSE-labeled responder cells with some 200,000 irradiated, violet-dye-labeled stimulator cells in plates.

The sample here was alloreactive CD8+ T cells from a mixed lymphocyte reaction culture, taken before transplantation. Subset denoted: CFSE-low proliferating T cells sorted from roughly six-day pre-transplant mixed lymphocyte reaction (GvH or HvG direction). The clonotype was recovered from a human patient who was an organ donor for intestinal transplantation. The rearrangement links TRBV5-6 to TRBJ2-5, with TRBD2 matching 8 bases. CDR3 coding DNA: TGTGCCAGCACCGGCGGGCTGGGACTAGTAGAGACCCAGTACTTC. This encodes CASTGGLGLVETQYF.